These T cell receptor beta chains were read from a single sample in a study of blood T cell repertoires in COVID-19. This table comes from immunoSEQ multiplex PCR, and its TCRdb copy is limited to in-frame clones, with some not included. The sample lists about 64,000 clones, roughly 88% occurring once. Material for sequencing was peripheral blood. The origin of the receptors is a man in his 70s with acute or convalescent COVID-19. Each CDR3 is given with its conserved first and last residue. A D gene is named only where the DNA matches it firmly. Clone size appears in some rows only: once, few, many, or a class for an expanded clone.

TRBJ1-2 | TRBV7-2 | TRBD1 | - | CASSLAPWTGGMGGYTF | TGTGCCAGCAGCTTAGCGCCATGGACAGGGGGCATGGGTGGCTACACCTTC
TRBJ2-7 | TRBV6-5 | TRBD2 | - | CASKASGGFTPGQYF | TGTGCCAGCAAGGCTAGCGGGGGCTTTACCCCTGGGCAGTACTTC
TRBJ2-3 | TRBV2 | TRBD2 | - | CASSDRLAGGTQYF | TGTGCCAGCAGTGACAGACTAGCGGGGGGTACGCAGTATTTT
TRBJ2-7 | TRBV9 | TRBD2 | - | CASSVAPGLAGPYEQYF | TGTGCCAGCAGCGTAGCACCGGGACTAGCGGGGCCTTACGAGCAGTACTTC
TRBJ2-1 | TRBV15 | - | - | CATSREGTNEQFF | TGTGCCACCAGCAGAGAGGGGACAAATGAGCAGTTCTTC
TRBJ2-7 | TRBV4-1 | - | - | CASSRPGQSPSYEQYF | TGCGCCAGCAGCCGCCCCGGACAGTCACCGTCCTACGAGCAGTACTTC
TRBJ2-7 | TRBV5-1 | - | - | CASSLEGNRPYEQYF | TGCGCCAGCAGCTTGGAGGGGAATCGACCCTACGAGCAGTACTTC
TRBJ1-2 | TRBV27 | TRBD1 | - | CASSLVVGTGLKGYTF | TGTGCCAGCAGTTTAGTTGTCGGGACAGGGCTTAAAGGCTACACCTTC
TRBJ1-5 | TRBV6-1 | - | few | CASSEPTGFGNQPQHF | TGTGCCAGCAGTGAGCCGACAGGCTTCGGCAATCAGCCCCAGCATTTT
TRBJ1-4 | TRBV5-4 | TRBD1 | - | CASGTGVFQEKLFF | TGTGCCAGCGGGACAGGGGTGTTTCAGGAAAAACTGTTTTTT
TRBJ2-3 | TRBV7-2 | TRBD2 | - | CASSITGGLVGDTQYF | TGTGCCAGCAGCATCACCGGAGGACTAGTGGGAGATACGCAGTATTTT
TRBJ2-7 | TRBV3-1/TRBV3-2 | TRBD1 | - | CASRLYTGGTGLYEQYF | TGTGCCAGCAGACTTTACACGGGCGGGACAGGGTTGTACGAGCAGTACTTC
TRBJ2-5 | TRBV5-6 | - | - | CASSFTEETQYF | TGTGCCAGCAGCTTTACAGAAGAGACCCAGTACTTC
TRBJ2-3 | TRBV20-1 | TRBD2 | - | CSASSLAGGRADTQYF | TGCAGTGCTAGTTCACTAGCGGGGGGGAGGGCAGATACGCAGTATTTT
TRBJ2-7 | TRBV7-2 | TRBD1 | - | CASSFRDSPYEQYF | TGTGCCAGCAGCTTCCGGGACAGCCCCTACGAGCAGTACTTC
TRBJ1-3 | TRBV5-6 | TRBD1 | - | CASSFRQGPLWPGNTIYF | TGTGCCAGCAGCTTCCGACAGGGACCCCTTTGGCCTGGAAACACCATATATTTT
TRBJ2-7 | TRBV7-9 | TRBD1 | once | CASSSLGQSGSYEQYF | TGTGCCAGCAGCAGCCTGGGACAGTCCGGCTCCTACGAGCAGTACTTC
TRBJ1-4 | TRBV5-4 | - | - | CASSLAGQGRANEKLFF | TGTGCCAGCAGCTTGGCCGGGCAGGGGAGGGCTAATGAAAAACTGTTTTTT
TRBJ2-2 | TRBV28 | TRBD1 | - | CASSLRDRGRGELFF | TGTGCCAGCAGCCTCCGGGACAGGGGAAGGGGGGAGCTGTTTTTT
TRBJ1-5 | TRBV12-5 | - | - | CASGLGQGVEPQHF | TGTGCTAGTGGTTTGGGGCAGGGTGTTGAGCCCCAGCATTTT
TRBJ2-1 | TRBV11-2 | - | - | CASSYNTNEQFF | TGTGCCAGCAGCTACAACACCAATGAGCAGTTCTTC
TRBJ1-2 | TRBV5-4 | - | once | CASSLRGIDYGYTF | TGTGCCAGCAGCTTACGGGGGATAGACTATGGCTACACCTTC
TRBJ1-2 | TRBV3-1/TRBV3-2 | - | - | CASSQEGEVEGFRGYTF | TGTGCCAGCAGCCAAGAAGGAGAAGTGGAGGGTTTTAGAGGCTACACCTTC